This entry is about one T cell receptor (beta chain). Its cognate antigen is unknown. Only in-frame clones appear in the TCRdb table, and some are missing; sequencing was by immunoSEQ multiplex PCR. This table holds 12,000 to 15,000 clones, roughly nine tenths found once. The data derive from a study of monozygotic twins with cystic fibrosis. Study-level findings and limits: Low clonality (median around 0.0095) suggested a mostly naive repertoire. Age, concordance and disease severity did not associate with shared CDR3 numbers.

The sequence was obtained from a boy aged 5-17 years with cystic fibrosis. Sequences were obtained from blood.

CDR3 bases: TGCGCCAGCAGCGCCGGGACAGGGGAAGTGGTGGCTGAAGCTTTCTTT. Its protein is CASSAGTGEVVAEAFF. V and J are TRBV5-1 and TRBJ1-1, with TRBD1 matching over 10 bases. The V gene end was trimmed by 4 bases and the J gene end by 6 bases; junction bases not matched to a gene: 12. The CDR3 sequence is 16 residues long. Germline-derived CDR1 and CDR2 are SGHRS and YFSETQ. Looking up the rest from reference TRBV5-1 and TRBJ1-1 gives the full variable domain: KAGVTQTPRYLIKTRGQQVTLSCSPISGHRSVSWYQQTPGQGLQFLFEYFSETQRNKGNFPGRFSGRQFSNSRSEMNVSTLELGDSALYLCASSAGTGEVVAEAFFGQGTRLTVV.